This TCR beta chain was identified in a study of cytomegalovirus exposure and HLA in healthy donors. Points on this clone: At one boundary the junction diverges from the germline segment, which might be a read error.

The study ran its PCR with 60 Vbeta and 13 Jbeta primers. This table comes from immunoSEQ multiplex PCR, and its TCRdb copy is limited to in-frame clones, with some not included. The sample records some 170,000 clones, 60% to 80% being singletons. Germline CDR1 and CDR2: MNHEY and SVGAGI. The length of the CDR3 is 13 residues. The sequencing input was PBMCs. The rearrangement joins TRBV6-5 to TRBJ1-2; 9 nucleotides line up with TRBD1. The source of this sequence is a middle-aged man in good health and CMV-seropositive. This CDR3 is CASSPRDREGSTF. DNA for the CDR3: TGTGCCAGCAGTCCCCGGGACAGGGAAGGCTCCACCTTC.